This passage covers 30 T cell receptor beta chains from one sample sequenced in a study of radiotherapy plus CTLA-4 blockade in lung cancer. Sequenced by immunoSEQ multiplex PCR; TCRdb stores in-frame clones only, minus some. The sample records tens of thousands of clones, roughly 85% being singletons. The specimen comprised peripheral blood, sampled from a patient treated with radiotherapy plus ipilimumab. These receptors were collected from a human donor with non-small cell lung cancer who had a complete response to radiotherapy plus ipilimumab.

CDR3 loop: CASSPAGSGNTIYF. DNA of the CDR3: TGTGCCAGCAGCCCCGCCGGCTCTGGAAACACCATATATTTT. This sequence joins TRBV27 and TRBJ1-3; no firm D call. Trimming removed 6 bases from V and 0 bases from J, with 9 bases in between. CDR3 length: 14 residues. The V gene's germline CDR1 is MNHEY and CDR2 SMNVEV (reference sequence).

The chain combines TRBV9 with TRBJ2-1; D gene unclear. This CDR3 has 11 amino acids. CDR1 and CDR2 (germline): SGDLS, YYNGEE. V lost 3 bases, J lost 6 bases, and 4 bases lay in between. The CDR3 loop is CASSATNEQFF. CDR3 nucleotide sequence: TGTGCCAGCAGCGCCACCAATGAGCAGTTCTTC.

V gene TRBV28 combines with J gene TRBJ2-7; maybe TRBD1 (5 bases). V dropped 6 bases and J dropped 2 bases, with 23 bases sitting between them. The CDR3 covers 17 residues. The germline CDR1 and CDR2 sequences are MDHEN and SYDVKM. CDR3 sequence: CASSTGSTALKTYEQYV. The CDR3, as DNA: TGTGCCAGCAGCACCGGTTCGACAGCCCTTAAAACCTACGAGCAGTACGTC.

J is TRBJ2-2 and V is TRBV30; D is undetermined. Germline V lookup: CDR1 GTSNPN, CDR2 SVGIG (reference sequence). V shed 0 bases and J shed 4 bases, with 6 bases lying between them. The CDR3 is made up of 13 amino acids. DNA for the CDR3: TGTGCCTGGAGTGTGTCGGGCACCGGGGAGCTGTTTTTT. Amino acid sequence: CAWSVSGTGELFF.

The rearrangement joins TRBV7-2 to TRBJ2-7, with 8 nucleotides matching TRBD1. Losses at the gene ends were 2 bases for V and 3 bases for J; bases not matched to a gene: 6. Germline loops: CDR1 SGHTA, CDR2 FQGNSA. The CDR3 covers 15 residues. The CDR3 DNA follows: TGTGCCAGCAGCTTAAGGCCAGGGGGCAACTACGAGCAGTACGTC. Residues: CASSLRPGGNYEQYV.

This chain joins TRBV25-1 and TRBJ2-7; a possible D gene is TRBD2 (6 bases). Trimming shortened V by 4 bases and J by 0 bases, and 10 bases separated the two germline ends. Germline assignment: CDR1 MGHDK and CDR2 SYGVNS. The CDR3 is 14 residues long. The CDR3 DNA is TGTGCCAGCAGTGTAGGAGGGAGCTCCTACGAGCAGTACTTC. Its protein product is CASSVGGSSYEQYF.

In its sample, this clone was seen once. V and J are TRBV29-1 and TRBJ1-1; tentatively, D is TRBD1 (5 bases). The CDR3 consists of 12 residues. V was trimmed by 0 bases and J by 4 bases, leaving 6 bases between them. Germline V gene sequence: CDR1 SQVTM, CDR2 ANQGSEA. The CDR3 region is CSVEEGGTEAFF. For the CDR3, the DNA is TGCAGCGTTGAAGAGGGGGGCACTGAAGCTTTCTTT.

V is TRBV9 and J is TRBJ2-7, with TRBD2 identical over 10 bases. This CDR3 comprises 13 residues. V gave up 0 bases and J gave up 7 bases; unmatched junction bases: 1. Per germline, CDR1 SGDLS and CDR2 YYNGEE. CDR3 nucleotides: TGTGCCAGCAGCGTAGGGACTAGCGGTGAGCAGTACGTC. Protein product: CASSVGTSGEQYV.

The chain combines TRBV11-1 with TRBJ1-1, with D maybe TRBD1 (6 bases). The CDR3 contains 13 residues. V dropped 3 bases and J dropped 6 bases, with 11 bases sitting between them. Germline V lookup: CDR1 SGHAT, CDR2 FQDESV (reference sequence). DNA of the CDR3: TGTGCCAGCAGCTTGGAATACAGGGCTGAAGCTTTCTTT. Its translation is CASSLEYRAEAFF.

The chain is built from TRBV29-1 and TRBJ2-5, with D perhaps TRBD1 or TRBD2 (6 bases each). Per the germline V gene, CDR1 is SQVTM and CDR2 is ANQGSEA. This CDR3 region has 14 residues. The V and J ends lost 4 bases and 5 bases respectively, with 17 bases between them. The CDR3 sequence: CSVVGWGAEETQYF. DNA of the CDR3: TGCAGCGTTGTAGGCTGGGGGGCTGAGGAGACCCAGTACTTC.

The CDR3 DNA is TGTGCCAGTAGTGCGCGACCGGGACTAGCGGGGGGTGCGGAGACCCAGTACTTC. Encoded protein: CASSARPGLAGGAETQYF. The chain links TRBV19 to TRBJ2-5; 15 bases match TRBD2. Germline assignment: CDR1 LNHDA and CDR2 SQIVND (reference sequence). The CDR3 is 18 residues long. V lost 5 bases, J lost 5 bases, and 12 bases stayed unmatched.

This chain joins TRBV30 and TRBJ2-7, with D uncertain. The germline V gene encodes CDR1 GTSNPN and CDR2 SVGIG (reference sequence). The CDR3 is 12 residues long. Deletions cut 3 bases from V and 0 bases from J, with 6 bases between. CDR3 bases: TGTGCCTGGAGCACGGACTCCTACGAGCAGTACTTC. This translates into CAWSTDSYEQYF.

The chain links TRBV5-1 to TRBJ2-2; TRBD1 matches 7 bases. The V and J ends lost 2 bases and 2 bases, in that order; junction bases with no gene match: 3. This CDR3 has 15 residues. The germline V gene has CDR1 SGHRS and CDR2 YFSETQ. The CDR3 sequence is CASSLQGKNTGELFF. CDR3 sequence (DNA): TGCGCCAGCAGCTTACAGGGGAAAAACACCGGGGAGCTGTTTTTT.

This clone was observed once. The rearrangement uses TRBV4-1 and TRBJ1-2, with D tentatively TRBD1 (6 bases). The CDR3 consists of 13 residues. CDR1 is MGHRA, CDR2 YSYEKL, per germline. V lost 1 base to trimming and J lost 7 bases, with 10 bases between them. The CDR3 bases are TGCGCCAGCAGCCAAGCAGGGGAACGTGGCTACACCTTC. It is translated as CASSQAGERGYTF.

CDR3 nucleotides: TGTGCCAGCAGCAGACGGGACAGCTACAATGAGCAGTTCTTC. It is translated as CASSRRDSYNEQFF. V is TRBV6-1 and J is TRBJ2-1, with 7 nucleotides matching TRBD1. The CDR3 runs to 14 residues. The germline V gene has CDR1 MNHNS and CDR2 SASEGT. J gave up 3 bases and V 6 bases, and 5 bases lay outside the gene matches.

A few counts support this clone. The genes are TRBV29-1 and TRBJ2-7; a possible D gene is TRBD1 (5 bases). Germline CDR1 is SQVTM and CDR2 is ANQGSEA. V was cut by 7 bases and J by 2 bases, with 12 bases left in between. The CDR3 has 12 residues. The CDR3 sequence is CSARLGAYEQYF. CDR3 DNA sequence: TGCAGCGCCCGTTTAGGGGCCTACGAGCAGTACTTC.

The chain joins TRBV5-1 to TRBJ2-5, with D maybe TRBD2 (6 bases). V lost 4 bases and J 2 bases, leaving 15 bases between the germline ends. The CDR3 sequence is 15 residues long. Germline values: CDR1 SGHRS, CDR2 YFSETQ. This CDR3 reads CASSTRGGSQETQYF. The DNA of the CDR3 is TGCGCCAGCAGCACCCGTGGGGGGTCACAAGAGACCCAGTACTTC.

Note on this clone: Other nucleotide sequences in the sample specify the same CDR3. The CDR3 sequence is CAWSPRETQYF. In DNA, the CDR3 is TGTGCCTGGAGCCCCCGAGAGACCCAGTACTTC. The chain joins TRBV30 to TRBJ2-5; the D is unclear. The V and J ends lost 3 bases and 4 bases respectively, with 6 bases between them. Germline CDR1 reads GTSNPN; CDR2 reads SVGIG (reference sequence). The CDR3 length is 11 residues.

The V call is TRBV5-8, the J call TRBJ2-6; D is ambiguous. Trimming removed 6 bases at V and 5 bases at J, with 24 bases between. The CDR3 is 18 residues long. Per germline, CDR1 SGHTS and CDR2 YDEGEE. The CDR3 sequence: CASIWCHPTQSRANVLTF. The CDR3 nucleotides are TGTGCCAGCATCTGGTGTCATCCAACACAAAGTCGGGCCAACGTCCTGACTTTC.

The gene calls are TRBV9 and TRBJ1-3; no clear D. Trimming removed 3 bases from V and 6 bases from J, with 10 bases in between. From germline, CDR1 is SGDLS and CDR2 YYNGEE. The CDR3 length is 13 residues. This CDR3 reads CASSARGLNTIYF. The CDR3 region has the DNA TGTGCCAGCAGCGCCCGGGGTTTAAACACCATATATTTT.

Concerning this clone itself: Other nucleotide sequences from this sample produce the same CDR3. CDR3 nucleotide sequence: TGTGCCAGCAGTGTATACTCGGACCACGGGGAAAAACTGTTTTTT. The encoded protein is CASSVYSDHGEKLFF. The chain joins TRBV7-2 to TRBJ1-4; no clear D. V gave up 6 bases and J gave up 8 bases, with 19 bases separating them. The CDR3 runs to 15 residues. Germline V lookup: CDR1 SGHTA, CDR2 FQGNSA.

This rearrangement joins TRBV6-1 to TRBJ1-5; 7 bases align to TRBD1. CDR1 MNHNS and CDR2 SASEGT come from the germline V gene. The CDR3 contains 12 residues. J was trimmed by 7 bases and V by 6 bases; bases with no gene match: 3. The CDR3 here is CASRGGGQPQHF. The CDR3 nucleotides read TGTGCCAGCAGAGGGGGCGGGCAGCCCCAGCATTTT.

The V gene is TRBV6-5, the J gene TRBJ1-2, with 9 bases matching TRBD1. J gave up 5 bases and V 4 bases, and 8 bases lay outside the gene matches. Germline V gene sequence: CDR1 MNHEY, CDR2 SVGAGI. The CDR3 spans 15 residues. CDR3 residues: CASSLRDRALYGYTF. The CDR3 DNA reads TGTGCCAGCAGTTTACGGGACAGGGCCTTATATGGCTACACCTTC.

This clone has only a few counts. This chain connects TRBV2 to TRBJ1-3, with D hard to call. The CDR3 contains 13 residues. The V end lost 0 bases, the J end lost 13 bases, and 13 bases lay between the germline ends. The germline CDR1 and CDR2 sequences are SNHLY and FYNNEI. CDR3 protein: CASSEARRDTIYF. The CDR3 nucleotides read TGTGCCAGCAGTGAAGCGAGAAGGGATACGATATATTTT.

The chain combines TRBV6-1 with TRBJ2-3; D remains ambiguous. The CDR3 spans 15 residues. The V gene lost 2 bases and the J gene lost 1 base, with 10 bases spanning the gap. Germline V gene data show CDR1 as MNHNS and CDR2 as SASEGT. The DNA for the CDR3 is TGTGCCAGCAGTGAAAGAGACGGAGGCACAGATACGCAGTATTTT. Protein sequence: CASSERDGGTDTQYF.

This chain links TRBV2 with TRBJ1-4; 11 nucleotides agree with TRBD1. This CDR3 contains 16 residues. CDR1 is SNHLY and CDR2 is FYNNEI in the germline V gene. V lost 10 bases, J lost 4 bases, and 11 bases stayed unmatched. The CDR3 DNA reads TGTGCCACCCCTGGACAGGGGGCTCTCGATAATGAAAAACTGTTTTTT. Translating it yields CATPGQGALDNEKLFF.

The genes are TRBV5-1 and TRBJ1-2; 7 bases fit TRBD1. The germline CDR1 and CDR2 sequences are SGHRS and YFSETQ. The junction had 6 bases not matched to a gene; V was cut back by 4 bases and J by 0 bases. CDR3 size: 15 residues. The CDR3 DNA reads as TGCGCCAGCAGCCTACAGGGGAATACTAACTATGGCTACACCTTC. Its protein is CASSLQGNTNYGYTF.

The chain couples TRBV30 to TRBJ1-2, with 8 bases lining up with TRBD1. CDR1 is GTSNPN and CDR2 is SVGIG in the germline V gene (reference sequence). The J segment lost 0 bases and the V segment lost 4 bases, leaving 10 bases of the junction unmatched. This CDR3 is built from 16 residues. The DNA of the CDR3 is TGTGCCTGGATCCGACAGGGGCGCGGACCTAACTATGGCTACACCTTC. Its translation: CAWIRQGRGPNYGYTF.

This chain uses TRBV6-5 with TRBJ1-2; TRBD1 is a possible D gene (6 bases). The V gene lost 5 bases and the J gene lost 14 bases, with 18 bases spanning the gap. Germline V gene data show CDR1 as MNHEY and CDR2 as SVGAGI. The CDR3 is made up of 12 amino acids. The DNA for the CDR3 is TGTGCCAGCAGTCCCTTGATGGCAGGGACAACCTTC. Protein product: CASSPLMAGTTF.

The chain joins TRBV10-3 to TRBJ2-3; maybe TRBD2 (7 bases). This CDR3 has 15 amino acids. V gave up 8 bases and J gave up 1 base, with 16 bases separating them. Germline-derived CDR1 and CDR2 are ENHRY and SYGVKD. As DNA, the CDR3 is TGTGCCATCGGGGCGGGGGCCGTCGGCACAGATACGCAGTATTTT. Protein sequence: CAIGAGAVGTDTQYF.